Sequencing of this TCR beta chain was carried out in a study of T cells in women clearing cervical HPV infection. General observations from the study: Cases carried less TRBV6-7 than controls: roughly 0.11% versus 0.16%. A classifier using richness and V gene abundances reached an AUC of more than 0.75.

There are 16 residues in the CDR3. Trimming cost V 1 base and J 3 bases, with 15 bases left between them. From germline, CDR1 is SGHVS and CDR2 FNYEAQ. Concerning this clone: The antigen remains undetermined. The DNA ends 3 residues before the CDR3 does, and the rest of the CDR3 is filled in from the germline J gene.

immunoSEQ multiplex PCR used an average of roughly 1,100 ng genomic DNA. Libraries were prepared by immunoSEQ multiplex PCR; TCRdb keeps only in-frame clonotypes and omits some of them. The repertoire table contains around 41,000 clones. The origin of this receptor is a woman between 18 and 70 years old with a cervical HPV16 infection that either progressed to CIN3+ or cleared (not recorded which). V usage is TRBV7-6 and J usage is TRBJ2-5; D call uncertain. The source material was blood buffy coat. CDR3 bases read: TGTGCCAGCAGCTTAGGTGTGGTCAGTCGGGAAGAGACC. Residues: CASSLGVVSREET. The entire CDR3 protein is CASSLGVVSREETQYF.